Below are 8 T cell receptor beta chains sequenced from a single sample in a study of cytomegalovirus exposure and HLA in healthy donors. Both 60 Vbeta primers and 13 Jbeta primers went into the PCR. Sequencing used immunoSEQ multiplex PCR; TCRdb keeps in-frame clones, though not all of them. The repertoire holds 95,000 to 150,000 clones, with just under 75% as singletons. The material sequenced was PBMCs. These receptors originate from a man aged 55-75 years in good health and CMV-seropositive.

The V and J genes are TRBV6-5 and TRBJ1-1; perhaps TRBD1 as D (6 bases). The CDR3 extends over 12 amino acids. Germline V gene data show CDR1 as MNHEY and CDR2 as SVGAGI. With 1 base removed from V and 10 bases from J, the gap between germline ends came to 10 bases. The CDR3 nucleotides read TGTGCCAGCAGTTACTTCCAGGGGAGAGCTTTCTTT. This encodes CASSYFQGRAFF.

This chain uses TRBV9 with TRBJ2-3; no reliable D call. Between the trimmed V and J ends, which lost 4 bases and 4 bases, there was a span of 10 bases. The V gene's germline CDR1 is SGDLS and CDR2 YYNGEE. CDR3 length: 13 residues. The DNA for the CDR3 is TGTGCCAGCAGCCGGCTAGAATCAGATACGCAGTATTTT. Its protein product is CASSRLESDTQYF.

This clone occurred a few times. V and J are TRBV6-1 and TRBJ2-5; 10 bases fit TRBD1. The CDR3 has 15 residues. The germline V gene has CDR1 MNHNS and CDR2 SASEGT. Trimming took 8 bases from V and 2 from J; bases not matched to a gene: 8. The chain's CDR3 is CASLFGTGVQETQYF. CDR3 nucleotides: TGTGCCAGCCTTTTCGGGACAGGGGTACAAGAGACCCAGTACTTC.

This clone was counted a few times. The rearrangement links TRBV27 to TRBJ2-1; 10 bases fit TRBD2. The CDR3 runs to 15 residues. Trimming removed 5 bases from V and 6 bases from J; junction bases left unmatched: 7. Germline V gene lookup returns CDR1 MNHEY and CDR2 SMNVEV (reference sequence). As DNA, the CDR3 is TGTGCCAGCAGTCAAGCGGGGGGGGCGATCAATGAGCAGTTCTTC. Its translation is CASSQAGGAINEQFF.

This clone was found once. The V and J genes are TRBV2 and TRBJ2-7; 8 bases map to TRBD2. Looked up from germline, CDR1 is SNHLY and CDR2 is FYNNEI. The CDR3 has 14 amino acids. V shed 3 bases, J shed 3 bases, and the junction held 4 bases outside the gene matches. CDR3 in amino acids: CASSDWLAGYEQYF. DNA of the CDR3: TGTGCCAGCAGTGACTGGCTAGCGGGCTACGAGCAGTACTTC.

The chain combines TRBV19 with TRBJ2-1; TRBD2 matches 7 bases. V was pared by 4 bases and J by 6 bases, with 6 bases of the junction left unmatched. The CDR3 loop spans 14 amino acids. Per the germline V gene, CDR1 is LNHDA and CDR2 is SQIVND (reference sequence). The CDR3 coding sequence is TGTGCCAGTAGTAATCGACTAGCCGTCAATGAGCAGTTCTTC. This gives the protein CASSNRLAVNEQFF.

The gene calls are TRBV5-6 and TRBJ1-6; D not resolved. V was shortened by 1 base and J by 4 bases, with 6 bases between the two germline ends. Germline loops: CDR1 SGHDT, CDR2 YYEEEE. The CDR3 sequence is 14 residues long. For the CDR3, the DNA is TGTGCCAGCAGCTTGCGCGGGTATAATTCACCCCTCCACTTT. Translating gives CASSLRGYNSPLHF.

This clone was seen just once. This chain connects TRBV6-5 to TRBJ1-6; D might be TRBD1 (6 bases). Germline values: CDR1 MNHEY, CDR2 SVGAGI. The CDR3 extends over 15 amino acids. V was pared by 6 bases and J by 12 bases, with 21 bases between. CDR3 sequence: CASSNPGDTRQPLHF. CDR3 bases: TGTGCCAGCAGCAACCCCGGGGACACCCGTCAACCCCTCCACTTT.